This TCR beta chain was documented in a study of PD-1 blockade in classical Hodgkin lymphoma. The patients all showed relapse after autologous stem cell transplantation, while their brentuximab vedotin exposure varied. Best responses were complete response, partial response or progressive disease. The length of the CDR3 is 16 residues. V dropped 4 bases and J dropped 3; count of bases not matched to a gene: 5. The germline V gene has CDR1 KGHSH and CDR2 LQKENI. TCRdb's table, derived via immunoSEQ multiplex PCR, lists solely in-frame clones and lacks some. The sample records over 6,000 clones, 85% to 90% being singletons.

The clonotype was recovered from a human donor with classical Hodgkin lymphoma. Material: peripheral blood mononuclear cells (PBMCs), obtained before the second cycle of nivolumab. V is TRBV18 and J is TRBJ2-2, with 10 bases lining up with TRBD2. CDR3: CASSRKLAGHTGELFF. Written as DNA, the CDR3 is TGTGCCAGCTCACGAAAACTAGCGGGACACACCGGGGAGCTGTTTTTT.